A selection of T cell receptor beta chains follows, all from one sample in a study of early T cells in non-severe SARS-CoV-2 infection. One entry per CDR3 protein, called by TCRdb with MiXCR from the 5' RACE reads. The table records tens of thousands of distinct CDR3 sequences, 13% to 15% of them present only once. The specimen comprised whole blood, sampled at baseline. The receptors originated from an adult who was a healthcare worker with PCR-confirmed SARS-CoV-2 infection or an uninfected control (not recorded which). Each CDR3 is given with its conserved first and last residue.

v_gene,j_gene,CDR3aa
TRBV20-1,TRBJ2-3,CSARGPTYPDTQYF
TRBV7-9,TRBJ2-2,CASSNRTGELFF
TRBV30,TRBJ1-4,CAWSQPGRNEKLFF
TRBV6-1,TRBJ2-7,CASSDSTYEQYF
TRBV28,TRBJ1-1,CASASGGMNTEAFF
TRBV6-5,TRBJ2-7,CASSYTPAGKHEQYF
TRBV6-5,TRBJ1-5,CASSYEGGSNQPQHF
TRBV20-1,TRBJ2-3,CSGGLAGTDTQYF
TRBV7-3,TRBJ2-3,CASSYGLATDTQYF
TRBV27,TRBJ2-3,CASRKGTSATDTDTQYF
TRBV5-4,TRBJ1-3,CASSSGTLDTIYF
TRBV12-3/TRBV12-4,TRBJ2-1,CASSSRTSLNEQFF
TRBV5-1,TRBJ2-5,CASSSGGSPGGETQYF
TRBV20-1,TRBJ2-3,CSALRRDTQYF
TRBV18,TRBJ2-7,CASSPVLGGTSYEQYF
TRBV4-1,TRBJ2-1,CASGTREAYEQFF
TRBV28,TRBJ1-3,CASSSYGGSGNTIYF
TRBV28,TRBJ2-1,CASSFAGGGNEQFF
TRBV10-3,TRBJ2-1,CAISESGRDPYNEQFF
TRBV5-4,TRBJ2-7,CASSLAPGGEEQYF
TRBV6-1,TRBJ2-5,CASSVRRRGLAFQETQYF
TRBV2,TRBJ1-2,CASSRTGANGYTF
TRBV28,TRBJ1-5,CASSLFGKLSNQPQHF
TRBV7-9,TRBJ2-6,CASSSSSGANVLTF
TRBV7-9,TRBJ1-1,CASSSSSQGFTEAFF
TRBV7-2,TRBJ1-5,CASSDRWGQPQHF
TRBV9,TRBJ2-3,CASSVASAADTQYF
TRBV5-1,TRBJ2-1,CASSLFLAGGNEQFF
TRBV24-1,TRBJ2-2,CATSEQRHSNTGELFF
TRBV29-1,TRBJ2-7,CSVGLGTGGEQYF
TRBV20-1,TRBJ2-7,CSAPRGARNEQYF
TRBV6-1,TRBJ1-2,CASSEERGLDNYGYTF
TRBV24-1,TRBJ1-1,CATREGNTEAFF
TRBV28,TRBJ1-6,CASMDENSPLHF